These T cell receptor beta chains were read from a single sample in a study of blood T cell repertoires in COVID-19. TCRdb keeps only in-frame clones here, not all; method: immunoSEQ multiplex PCR. This sample yields 120,000 or so clones, of which approximately 80% are seen a single time; roughly 6% belongs to the top ten. Material: peripheral blood. The receptor source for this set is a man between 65 and 80 years old with acute or convalescent COVID-19. CDR3s leave out the opening cysteine and the closing phenylalanine or tryptophan. D genes are given only for firm matches. Not every row has a clone size; where given, it reads once, few, many or a size class.

D gene: -; V gene: TRBV6-5; clone size: -; CDR3 length: 13; J gene: TRBJ2-2; CDR3 protein: ASSNRQANTGELF
D gene: -; V gene: TRBV12-2; clone size: -; CDR3 length: 15; J gene: TRBJ1-5; CDR3 protein: ASRLAHWDREEQPQH
D gene: -; V gene: TRBV18; clone size: -; CDR3 length: 14; J gene: TRBJ1-5; CDR3 protein: ASSSGSDDSNQPQH
D gene: -; V gene: TRBV6-2/TRBV6-3; clone size: few; CDR3 length: 12; J gene: TRBJ1-5; CDR3 protein: ASSDRQLNQPQH
D gene: -; V gene: TRBV14; clone size: -; CDR3 length: 14; J gene: TRBJ2-3; CDR3 protein: ASSQMPGYSTDTQY
D gene: -; V gene: TRBV2; clone size: few; CDR3 length: 12; J gene: TRBJ2-2; CDR3 protein: ASSDVRGSGELF
D gene: -; V gene: TRBV6-6; clone size: few; CDR3 length: 14; J gene: TRBJ2-2; CDR3 protein: AVRDWDNTNTGELF
D gene: TRBD2; V gene: TRBV2; clone size: -; CDR3 length: 14; J gene: TRBJ2-3; CDR3 protein: ASSTIAGVGTDTQY
D gene: -; V gene: TRBV30; clone size: -; CDR3 length: 12; J gene: TRBJ2-6; CDR3 protein: AWRRDSGANVLT
D gene: -; V gene: TRBV2; clone size: -; CDR3 length: 11; J gene: TRBJ2-7; CDR3 protein: ASRLETPNEQY
D gene: -; V gene: TRBV4-2; clone size: -; CDR3 length: 14; J gene: TRBJ1-2; CDR3 protein: ASSQDIFTANYGYT
D gene: TRBD1; V gene: TRBV10-1; clone size: -; CDR3 length: 15; J gene: TRBJ2-5; CDR3 protein: ASSELSDRGREETQY
D gene: TRBD2; V gene: TRBV10-3; clone size: -; CDR3 length: 15; J gene: TRBJ2-1; CDR3 protein: AISESTGKRGNNEQF
D gene: -; V gene: TRBV7-9; clone size: -; CDR3 length: 11; J gene: TRBJ2-7; CDR3 protein: ASSSRAGGEQY
D gene: TRBD1; V gene: TRBV11-3; clone size: -; CDR3 length: 13; J gene: TRBJ2-2; CDR3 protein: ASSPGTGPRGELF
D gene: TRBD1; V gene: TRBV10-3; clone size: -; CDR3 length: 12; J gene: TRBJ1-5; CDR3 protein: AISQTGEDQPQH
D gene: TRBD2; V gene: TRBV5-4; clone size: -; CDR3 length: 13; J gene: TRBJ2-5; CDR3 protein: ASSLASGGQETQY
D gene: TRBD1; V gene: TRBV3-1/TRBV3-2; clone size: -; CDR3 length: 14; J gene: TRBJ2-3; CDR3 protein: ASSQAVQGGTDTQY
D gene: TRBD1; V gene: TRBV4-3; clone size: -; CDR3 length: 12; J gene: TRBJ1-1; CDR3 protein: ASSQRGTATEAF
D gene: -; V gene: TRBV13; clone size: -; CDR3 length: 11; J gene: TRBJ1-1; CDR3 protein: ASSPTGTTEAF
D gene: -; V gene: TRBV9; clone size: -; CDR3 length: 14; J gene: TRBJ2-7; CDR3 protein: ASSPRWGTSTHEQY
D gene: TRBD1; V gene: TRBV5-5; clone size: -; CDR3 length: 13; J gene: TRBJ1-3; CDR3 protein: ASSLTGLRGNTIY
D gene: -; V gene: TRBV4-2; clone size: few; CDR3 length: 13; J gene: TRBJ1-5; CDR3 protein: ASSQWEDSNQPQH
D gene: -; V gene: TRBV2; clone size: -; CDR3 length: 13; J gene: TRBJ1-4; CDR3 protein: ASSEGPRGNEKLF
D gene: -; V gene: TRBV18; clone size: -; CDR3 length: 14; J gene: TRBJ2-2; CDR3 protein: ASSRSSSAITGELF
D gene: TRBD2; V gene: TRBV5-1; clone size: -; CDR3 length: 14; J gene: TRBJ2-1; CDR3 protein: ASSLTGTSGFNEQF
D gene: -; V gene: TRBV5-1; clone size: -; CDR3 length: 12; J gene: TRBJ1-5; CDR3 protein: ASSSQGGNQPQH
D gene: -; V gene: TRBV28; clone size: -; CDR3 length: 14; J gene: TRBJ2-7; CDR3 protein: ASSFRLSLLSYEQY
D gene: -; V gene: TRBV2; clone size: -; CDR3 length: 13; J gene: TRBJ2-2; CDR3 protein: ASSAGGANTGELF
D gene: TRBD2; V gene: TRBV2; clone size: -; CDR3 length: 12; J gene: TRBJ2-7; CDR3 protein: ASGGLAGVYEQY
D gene: -; V gene: TRBV3-1/TRBV3-2; clone size: -; CDR3 length: 11; J gene: TRBJ2-7; CDR3 protein: ASKEGGSYEQY
D gene: -; V gene: TRBV3-1/TRBV3-2; clone size: -; CDR3 length: 12; J gene: TRBJ1-4; CDR3 protein: ASSPRRTKEKLF
D gene: -; V gene: TRBV5-5; clone size: -; CDR3 length: 10; J gene: TRBJ2-7; CDR3 protein: ASSRGQYEQY
D gene: -; V gene: TRBV9; clone size: -; CDR3 length: 13; J gene: TRBJ2-5; CDR3 protein: ASSQSQIRQETQY
D gene: -; V gene: TRBV3-1/TRBV3-2; clone size: -; CDR3 length: 10; J gene: TRBJ2-7; CDR3 protein: ASSQTIEEQY
D gene: -; V gene: TRBV30; clone size: -; CDR3 length: 12; J gene: TRBJ1-5; CDR3 protein: AWSDGQFYQPQH
D gene: TRBD1; V gene: TRBV2; clone size: -; CDR3 length: 11; J gene: TRBJ1-1; CDR3 protein: ASLTGGGTEAF
D gene: -; V gene: TRBV9; clone size: -; CDR3 length: 11; J gene: TRBJ2-5; CDR3 protein: ASSPGQQETQY
D gene: -; V gene: TRBV2; clone size: -; CDR3 length: 11; J gene: TRBJ1-5; CDR3 protein: ASGGQGNQPQH
D gene: -; V gene: TRBV7-2; clone size: few; CDR3 length: 12; J gene: TRBJ1-5; CDR3 protein: ASSLSGGDQPQH
D gene: -; V gene: TRBV2; clone size: -; CDR3 length: 13; J gene: TRBJ1-2; CDR3 protein: ASSEGLTANYGYT
D gene: -; V gene: TRBV12-2; clone size: -; CDR3 length: 13; J gene: TRBJ2-3; CDR3 protein: ASRLVRTVTDTQY
D gene: TRBD1; V gene: TRBV28; clone size: -; CDR3 length: 14; J gene: TRBJ1-5; CDR3 protein: ASSSIGQGSNQPQH
D gene: -; V gene: TRBV7-2; clone size: -; CDR3 length: 14; J gene: TRBJ2-3; CDR3 protein: ASSLEGRAAPDTQY
D gene: TRBD2; V gene: TRBV19; clone size: -; CDR3 length: 13; J gene: TRBJ2-1; CDR3 protein: ASSRVLADLNEQF
D gene: -; V gene: TRBV4-1; clone size: -; CDR3 length: 13; J gene: TRBJ2-7; CDR3 protein: ASSRGGQISYEQY
D gene: TRBD1; V gene: TRBV7-2; clone size: once; CDR3 length: 12; J gene: TRBJ2-2; CDR3 protein: ASRGGTGPRELF
D gene: -; V gene: TRBV18; clone size: few; CDR3 length: 13; J gene: TRBJ1-4; CDR3 protein: ASSPRQATNEKLF
D gene: TRBD1; V gene: TRBV29-1; clone size: -; CDR3 length: 10; J gene: TRBJ1-1; CDR3 protein: SVQNRGREAF
D gene: TRBD1; V gene: TRBV5-4; clone size: -; CDR3 length: 14; J gene: TRBJ1-6; CDR3 protein: ASSLGGGGSYSPLH
D gene: TRBD1; V gene: TRBV18; clone size: -; CDR3 length: 14; J gene: TRBJ1-5; CDR3 protein: ASSPPGTDYNQPQH
D gene: -; V gene: TRBV3-1/TRBV3-2; clone size: -; CDR3 length: 15; J gene: TRBJ2-1; CDR3 protein: ASSLYGTERIYNEQF